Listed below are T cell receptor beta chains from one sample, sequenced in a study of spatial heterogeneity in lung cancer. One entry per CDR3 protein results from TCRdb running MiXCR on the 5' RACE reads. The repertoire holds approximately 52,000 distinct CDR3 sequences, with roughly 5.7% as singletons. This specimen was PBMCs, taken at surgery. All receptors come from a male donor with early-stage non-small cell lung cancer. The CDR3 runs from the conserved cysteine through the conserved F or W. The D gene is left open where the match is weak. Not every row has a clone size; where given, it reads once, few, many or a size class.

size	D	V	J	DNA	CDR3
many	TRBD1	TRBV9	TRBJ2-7	TGTGCCAGCAGCGCCGGGACAGAAGACACCTACGAGCAGTACTTC	CASSAGTEDTYEQYF
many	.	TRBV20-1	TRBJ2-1	TGCAGTGCTCCCGGGGCAAGGGAAAATGAGCAGTTCTTC	CSAPGARENEQFF
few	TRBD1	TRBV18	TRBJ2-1	TGTGCCAGCTCATCCCCTCCGTGGACAGGGTCCAATGAGCAGTTCTTC	CASSSPPWTGSNEQFF
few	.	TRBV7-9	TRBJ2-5	TGTGCCAGCAGCCTTTTCCTAGGACAGACCCAAGAGACCCAGTACTTC	CASSLFLGQTQETQYF
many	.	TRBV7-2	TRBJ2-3	TGTGCCAGCGAGAGGTTGAATACGCAGTATTTT	CASERLNTQYF
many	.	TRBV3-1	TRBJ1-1	TGTGCCAGCAGCCAAGACAGTCTATATATTGAAGCTTTCTTT	CASSQDSLYIEAFF
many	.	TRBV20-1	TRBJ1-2	TGCAGTGCTATGCCACATGGGGATGGCTACACCTTC	CSAMPHGDGYTF
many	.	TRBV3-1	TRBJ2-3	TGTGCCAGCAGGCTAGCTGATACGCAGTATTTT	CASRLADTQYF
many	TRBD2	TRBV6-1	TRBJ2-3	TGTGCCAGCAGTGATAGCGGGTGGGGCACAGATACGCAGTATTTT	CASSDSGWGTDTQYF
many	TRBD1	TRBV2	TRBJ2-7	TGTGCCAGCAGCGAGGACAGGGGGTCCGACGAGCAGTACTTC	CASSEDRGSDEQYF
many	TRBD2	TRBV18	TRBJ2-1	TGTGCCAGCTCCTCGATCCGAGGAGCGGGAGCCAATGAGCAGTTCTTC	CASSSIRGAGANEQFF
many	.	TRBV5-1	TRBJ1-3	TGCGCCAGCAGCTTGGATACAGGACAAGACACCATATATTTT	CASSLDTGQDTIYF
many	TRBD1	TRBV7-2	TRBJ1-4	TGTGCCAGCAGCCTACGACAGGGTGAGGGAAAACTGTTTTTT	CASSLRQGEGKLFF
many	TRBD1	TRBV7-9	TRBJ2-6	TGTGCCAGCAGCCGGCGGGACAGGGTAACTGGGGCCAACGTCCTGACTTTC	CASSRRDRVTGANVLTF
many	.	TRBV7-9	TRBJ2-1	TGTGCCAGCAGCTTAGCGAGGCACAATGAGCAGTTCTTC	CASSLARHNEQFF
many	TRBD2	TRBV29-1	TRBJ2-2	TGCAGCGTTGATAGGCTAGCGGGCACCGGGGAGCTGTTTTTT	CSVDRLAGTGELFF
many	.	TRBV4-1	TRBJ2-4	TGCGCCAGCTCACAGGGGGAGGGGGACATTCAGTACTTC	CASSQGEGDIQYF
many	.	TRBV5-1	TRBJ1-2	TGCGCCAGCAGGGAACCAGGGGAAGGGTACGGCTACACCTTC	CASREPGEGYGYTF
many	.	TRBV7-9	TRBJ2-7	TGTGCCAGCAGCTTAGGGGCAGGTCGGGCCTACGAGCAGTACTTC	CASSLGAGRAYEQYF
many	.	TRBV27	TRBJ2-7	TGTGCCAGCAGTTTATCAGCGAGCGGAGCCCACTACGAGCAGTACTTC	CASSLSASGAHYEQYF
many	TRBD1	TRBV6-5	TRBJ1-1	TGTGCCAGCAGTTACGCGGGACAGAGCAACACTGAAGCTTTCTTT	CASSYAGQSNTEAFF
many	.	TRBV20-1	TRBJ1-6	TGCAGTGCTAGAGATTTTACAGATCCTTATAATTCACCCCTCCACTTT	CSARDFTDPYNSPLHF
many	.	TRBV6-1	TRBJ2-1	TGTGCCATACATGGACTAAGGGAGCAGTTCTTC	CAIHGLREQFF
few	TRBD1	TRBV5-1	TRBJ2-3	TGCGCCAGCAGCTCCGGGCCACGGGACAGTCAGTATTTT	CASSSGPRDSQYF
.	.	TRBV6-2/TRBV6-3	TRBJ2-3	TGTGCCAGCAGTTACCGGAGGGGTGTTTTGGATACGCAGTATTTT	CASSYRRGVLDTQYF
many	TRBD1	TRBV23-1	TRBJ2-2	TGCGCCAGCAGTAGGACAGGGGCGTTCACCGGGGAGCTGTTTTTT	CASSRTGAFTGELFF
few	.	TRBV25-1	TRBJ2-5	TGTGCCAGCAGTGATGTGTCCCCAGAGACCCAGTACTTC	CASSDVSPETQYF
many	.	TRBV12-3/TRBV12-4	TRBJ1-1	TGTGCCAGCAGCACCACCCAAGGCACTGAAGCTTTCTTT	CASSTTQGTEAFF
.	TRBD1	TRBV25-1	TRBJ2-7	TGTGCCAGCAGTGATCCCGACAGGGCCACCTACGAGCAGTACTTC	CASSDPDRATYEQYF
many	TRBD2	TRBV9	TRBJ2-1	TGTGCCAGCTACTCCCCCAGCGGGAGAGTTCTGTTCTTC	CASYSPSGRVLFF
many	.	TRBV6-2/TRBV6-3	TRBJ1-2	TGTGCCAGCAGTTATCAGGGAAGAGTTAACTATGGCTACACCTTC	CASSYQGRVNYGYTF
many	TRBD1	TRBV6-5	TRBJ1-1	TGTGCCAGCAGTGGTCTCTGGGGACAGGGAGGCGAAACTGAAGCTTTCTTT	CASSGLWGQGGETEAFF
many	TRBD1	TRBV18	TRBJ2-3	TGTGCCAGCTCACGAGGACAGGGCGGCACAGATACGCAGTATTTT	CASSRGQGGTDTQYF
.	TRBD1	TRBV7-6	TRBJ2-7	TGTGCCAGCAGCTCAGAAGCCGGGACAGGGGGCTACGAGCAGTACTTC	CASSSEAGTGGYEQYF
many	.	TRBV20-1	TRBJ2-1	TGCAGTGCGACTACTAGCCCCGCTGGCAATGAGCAGTTCTTC	CSATTSPAGNEQFF
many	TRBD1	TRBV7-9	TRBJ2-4	TGTGCCAGCAGCTTCAGGGACAGTCGGACCAAAAACATTCAGTACTTC	CASSFRDSRTKNIQYF
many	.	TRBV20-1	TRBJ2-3	TGCAGTGCTAGAGACTTACTCCATAGCACAGATACGCAGTATTTT	CSARDLLHSTDTQYF
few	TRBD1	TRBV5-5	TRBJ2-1	TGTGCCAGCAGCCTGGGACAGGGGGCCCACAATGAGCAGTTCTTC	CASSLGQGAHNEQFF
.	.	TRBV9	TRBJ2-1	TGTGCCAGCAGCGTAGACCCCCCCGACGTGGCTTCAATTAATGAGCAGTTCTTC	CASSVDPPDVASINEQFF
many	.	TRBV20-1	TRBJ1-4	TGCAGTGCTAGTCTCTCCCAGGGTGAAAAACTGTTTTTT	CSASLSQGEKLFF
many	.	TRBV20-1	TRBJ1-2	TGCAGTGCTACCTTGACACAGGATGGCTACACCTTC	CSATLTQDGYTF
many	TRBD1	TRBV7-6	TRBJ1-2	TGTGCCAGCAGCTTAGGCGGGACAGGGGGCCTGCTAGGCTATGGCTACACCTTC	CASSLGGTGGLLGYGYTF
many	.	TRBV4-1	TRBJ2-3	TGCGCCAGCAGCCAAGGATACATAGCTATAGATACGCAGTATTTT	CASSQGYIAIDTQYF
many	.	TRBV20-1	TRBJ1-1	TGCAGTGCTAGTATGACACCGAACACTGAAGCTTTCTTT	CSASMTPNTEAFF
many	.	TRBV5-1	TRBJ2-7	TGCGCCAGCAGCTCGCCACAGGGTCTCGAGCAGTACTTC	CASSSPQGLEQYF
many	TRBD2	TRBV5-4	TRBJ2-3	TGTGCCAGCAGCCCCTCTCCGGGGGTAGCGGGAGGTGGTACGCAGTATTTT	CASSPSPGVAGGGTQYF
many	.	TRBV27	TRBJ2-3	TGTGCCAGCAGTTTCATACGCACAGATACGCAGTATTTT	CASSFIRTDTQYF
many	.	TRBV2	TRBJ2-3	TGTGCCAGCAGTGAGGGACATATCACAGATACGCAGTATTTT	CASSEGHITDTQYF
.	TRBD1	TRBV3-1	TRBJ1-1	TGTGTCAGCAGCGCACGGACAGGGAGTACTGAAGCTTTCTTT	CVSSARTGSTEAFF
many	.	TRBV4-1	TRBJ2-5	TGCGCCAGCAGCGGGGGGGACAGGACCTACCAAGAGACCCAGTACTTC	CASSGGDRTYQETQYF
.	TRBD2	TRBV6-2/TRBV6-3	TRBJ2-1	TGTGCCAGCAGTTCCCAGACTAGCGGGATACGTAATGAGCAGTTCTTC	CASSSQTSGIRNEQFF
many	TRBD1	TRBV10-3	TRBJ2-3	TGTGCCATTCGGACAGGGGGAGATGCAGATACGCAGTATTTT	CAIRTGGDADTQYF